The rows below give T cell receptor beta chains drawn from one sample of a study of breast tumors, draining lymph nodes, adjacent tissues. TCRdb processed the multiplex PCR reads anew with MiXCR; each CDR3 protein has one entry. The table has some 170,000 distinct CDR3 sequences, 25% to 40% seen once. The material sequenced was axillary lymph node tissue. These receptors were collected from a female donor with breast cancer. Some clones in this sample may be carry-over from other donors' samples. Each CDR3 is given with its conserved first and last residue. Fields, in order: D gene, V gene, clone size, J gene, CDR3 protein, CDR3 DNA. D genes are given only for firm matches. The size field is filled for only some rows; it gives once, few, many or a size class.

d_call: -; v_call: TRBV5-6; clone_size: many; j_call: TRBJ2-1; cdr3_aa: CASSLGPNNEQFF; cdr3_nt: TGTGCCAGCAGCTTGGGTCCAAACAATGAGCAGTTCTTC
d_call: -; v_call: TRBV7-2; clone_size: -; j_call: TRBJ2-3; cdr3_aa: CASSSPRGPSYDTQYF; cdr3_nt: TGTGCCAGCAGTTCTCCCCGAGGGCCGTCGTATGATACGCAGTATTTT
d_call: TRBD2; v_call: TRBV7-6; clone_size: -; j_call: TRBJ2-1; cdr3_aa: CASSRSETSGSTYEQFF; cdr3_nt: TGTGCCAGCAGCCGCAGTGAGACTAGCGGGAGTACGTATGAGCAGTTCTTC
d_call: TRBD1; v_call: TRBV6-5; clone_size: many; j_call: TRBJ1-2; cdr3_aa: CASSYSTGGGYTF; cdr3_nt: TGTGCCAGCAGTTACTCAACAGGGGGCGGCTACACCTTC
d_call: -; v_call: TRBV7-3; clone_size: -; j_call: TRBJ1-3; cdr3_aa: CASSSPNESGNTIYF; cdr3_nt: TGTGCCAGCAGCTCCCCGAATGAGTCGGGAAACACCATATATTTT
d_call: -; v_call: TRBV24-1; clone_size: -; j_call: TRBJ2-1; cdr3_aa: CATSEGRDNEQFF; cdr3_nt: TGTGCCACCAGTGAAGGCCGGGACAATGAGCAGTTCTTC
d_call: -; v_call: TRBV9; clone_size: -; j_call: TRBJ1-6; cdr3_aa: CASSVDISGANVHF; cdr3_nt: TGTGCCAGCAGCGTAGATATCTCTGGGGCCAACGTCCACTTT
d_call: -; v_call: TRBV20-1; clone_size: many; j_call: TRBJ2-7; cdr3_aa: CSASAGTVREQYF; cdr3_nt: TGCAGTGCCAGTGCCGGGACTGTAAGAGAGCAGTACTTC
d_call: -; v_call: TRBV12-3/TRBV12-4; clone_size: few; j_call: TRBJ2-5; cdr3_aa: CASSFLGVETQYF; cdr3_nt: TGTGCCAGCAGTTTCCTGGGGGTGGAGACCCAGTACTTC
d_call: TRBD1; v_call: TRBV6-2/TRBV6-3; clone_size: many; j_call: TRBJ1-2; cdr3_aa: CASSQPGQGLGYGYTF; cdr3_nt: TGTGCCAGCAGTCAACCGGGACAGGGATTAGGCTATGGCTACACCTTC
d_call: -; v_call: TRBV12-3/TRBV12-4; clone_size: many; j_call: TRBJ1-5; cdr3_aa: CASSSGNSNQPQHF; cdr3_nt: TGTGCCAGCAGTTCAGGGAATAGCAATCAGCCCCAGCATTTT
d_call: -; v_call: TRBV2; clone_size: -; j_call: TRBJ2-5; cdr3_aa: CASTTRDYQETQYF; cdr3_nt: TGTGCCAGCACCACACGGGACTACCAAGAGACCCAGTACTTC
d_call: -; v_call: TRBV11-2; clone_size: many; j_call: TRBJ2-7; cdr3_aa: CASSLVDSYEQYF; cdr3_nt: TGTGCCAGCAGCTTAGTAGACTCCTACGAGCAGTACTTC
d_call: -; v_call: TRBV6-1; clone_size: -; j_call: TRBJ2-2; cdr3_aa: CASRGRNTGELFF; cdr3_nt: TGTGCCAGCAGGGGACGCAACACCGGGGAGCTGTTTTTT
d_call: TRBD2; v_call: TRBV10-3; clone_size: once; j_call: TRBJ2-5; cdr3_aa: CAIGVSGIGETQYF; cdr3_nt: TGTGCCATCGGGGTTAGCGGGATCGGGGAGACCCAGTACTTC
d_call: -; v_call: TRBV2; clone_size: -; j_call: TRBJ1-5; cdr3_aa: CASSEVRGQPQHF; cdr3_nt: TGTGCCAGCAGTGAAGTGCGGGGTCAGCCCCAGCATTTT
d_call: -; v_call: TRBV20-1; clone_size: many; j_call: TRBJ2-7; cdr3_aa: CSAREVEGNREQYF; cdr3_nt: TGCAGTGCTAGGGAAGTGGAGGGGAATCGCGAGCAGTACTTC
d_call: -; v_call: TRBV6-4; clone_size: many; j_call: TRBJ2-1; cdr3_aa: CASKGGLFNEQFF; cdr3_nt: TGTGCCAGCAAGGGGGGACTTTTTAATGAGCAGTTCTTC
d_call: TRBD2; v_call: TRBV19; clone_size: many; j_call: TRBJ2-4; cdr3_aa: CASSTGLAGATGNIQYF; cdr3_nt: TGTGCCAGTAGTACCGGACTAGCGGGGGCCACTGGAAACATTCAGTACTTC
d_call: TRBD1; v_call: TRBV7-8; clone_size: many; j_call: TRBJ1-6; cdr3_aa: CASSLDRTGGGSPLHF; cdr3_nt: TGTGCCAGCAGCTTAGACAGGACAGGCGGTGGTTCACCCCTCCACTTT
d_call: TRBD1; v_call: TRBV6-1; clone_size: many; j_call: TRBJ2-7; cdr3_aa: CASSELGQVYEQYF; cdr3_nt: TGTGCCAGCAGTGAACTGGGACAGGTATACGAGCAGTACTTC
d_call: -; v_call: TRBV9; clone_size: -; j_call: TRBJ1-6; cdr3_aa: CASSGGAGVHSPPHF; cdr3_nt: TGTGCCAGCAGCGGAGGGGCCGGTGTCCATTCACCCCCCCACTTT
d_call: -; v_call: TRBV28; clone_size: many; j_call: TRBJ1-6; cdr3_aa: CASSLSGGYSPLHF; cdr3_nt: TGTGCCAGCAGTTTATCAGGAGGATATTCACCCCTCCACTTT
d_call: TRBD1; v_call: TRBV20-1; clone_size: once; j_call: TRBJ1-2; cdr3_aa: CSAGDRELYAYTF; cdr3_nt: TGCAGTGCCGGGGACAGAGAACTCTATGCCTACACCTTC
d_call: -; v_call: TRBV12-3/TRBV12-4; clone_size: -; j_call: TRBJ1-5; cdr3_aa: CASSSGVRSNQPQHF; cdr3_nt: TGTGCCAGCAGCTCAGGGGTAAGGAGCAATCAGCCCCAGCATTTT
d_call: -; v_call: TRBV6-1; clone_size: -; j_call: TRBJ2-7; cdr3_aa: CASSEALPGMRYEQYF; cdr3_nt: TGTGCCAGCAGTGAAGCGCTTCCGGGGATGCGCTACGAGCAGTACTTC
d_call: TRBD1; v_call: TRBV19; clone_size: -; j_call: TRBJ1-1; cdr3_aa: CASRGTENTEAFF; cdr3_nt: TGTGCCAGTAGAGGGACAGAGAACACTGAAGCTTTCTTT
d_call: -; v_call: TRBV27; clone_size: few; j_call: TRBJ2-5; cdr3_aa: CASRQQGVRVETQYF; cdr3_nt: TGTGCCAGTAGACAGCAAGGGGTCCGGGTGGAGACCCAGTACTTC
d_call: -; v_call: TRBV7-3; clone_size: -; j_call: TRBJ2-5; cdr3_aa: CASSPRPEGTQYF; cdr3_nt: TGTGCCAGCAGCCCTAGGCCGGAAGGGACCCAGTACTTC
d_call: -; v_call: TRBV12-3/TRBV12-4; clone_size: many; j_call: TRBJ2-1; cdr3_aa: CASKRALRDNEQFF; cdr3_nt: TGTGCCAGCAAAAGGGCCCTTAGGGACAATGAGCAGTTCTTC
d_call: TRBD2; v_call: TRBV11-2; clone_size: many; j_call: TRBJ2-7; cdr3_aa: CASSLIAGTQMSYEQYF; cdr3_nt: TGTGCCAGCAGCTTAATAGCGGGGACCCAAATGAGCTACGAGCAGTACTTC
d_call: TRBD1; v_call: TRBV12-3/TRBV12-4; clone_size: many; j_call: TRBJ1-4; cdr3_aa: CASSETGLREKLFF; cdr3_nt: TGTGCCAGCAGCGAGACAGGGCTTCGGGAAAAACTGTTTTTT
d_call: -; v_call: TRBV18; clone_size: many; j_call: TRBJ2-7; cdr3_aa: CASSPRPGNHEQYF; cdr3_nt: TGTGCCAGCTCACCACGTCCAGGGAATCACGAGCAGTACTTC
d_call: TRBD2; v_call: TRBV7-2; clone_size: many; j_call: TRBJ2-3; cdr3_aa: CASSLAPGGLNTQYF; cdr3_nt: TGTGCCAGCAGCTTAGCGCCGGGGGGGCTGAATACGCAGTATTTT
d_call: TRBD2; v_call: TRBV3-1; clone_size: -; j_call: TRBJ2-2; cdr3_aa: CASSITSGGPTGELFF; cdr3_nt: TGTGCCAGCAGCATTACTAGCGGGGGGCCCACCGGGGAGCTGTTTTTT
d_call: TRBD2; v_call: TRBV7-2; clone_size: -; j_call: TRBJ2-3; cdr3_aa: CASSSSGLAGVSTDTQYF; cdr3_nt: TGTGCCAGCAGCTCCTCGGGACTAGCGGGAGTGTCTACAGATACGCAGTATTTT
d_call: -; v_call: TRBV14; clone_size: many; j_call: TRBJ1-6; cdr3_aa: CASRQVDNSPLHF; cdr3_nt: TGTGCCAGCAGACAGGTCGATAATTCACCCCTCCACTTT
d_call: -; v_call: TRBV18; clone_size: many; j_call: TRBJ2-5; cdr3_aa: CASSPQGHTETQYF; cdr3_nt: TGTGCCAGCTCACCCCAGGGGCATACGGAGACCCAGTACTTC
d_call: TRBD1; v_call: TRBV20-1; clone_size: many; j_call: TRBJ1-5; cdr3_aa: CSASPIGTGGNSNQPQHF; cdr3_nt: TGCAGTGCTTCCCCCATCGGGACAGGGGGTAATAGCAATCAGCCCCAGCATTTT
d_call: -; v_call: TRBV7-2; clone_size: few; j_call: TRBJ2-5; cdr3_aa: CASSWGGGRQETQYF; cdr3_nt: TGTGCCAGCAGCTGGGGTGGGGGGCGACAAGAGACCCAGTACTTC
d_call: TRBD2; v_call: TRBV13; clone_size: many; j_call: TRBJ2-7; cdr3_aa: CASSPRLAGDREQYF; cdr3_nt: TGTGCCAGCAGCCCCCGACTAGCGGGAGATCGGGAGCAGTACTTC
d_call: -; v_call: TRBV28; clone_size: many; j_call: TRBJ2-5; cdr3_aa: CASSGTQETQYF; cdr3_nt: TGTGCCAGCTCCGGGACTCAGGAGACCCAGTACTTC
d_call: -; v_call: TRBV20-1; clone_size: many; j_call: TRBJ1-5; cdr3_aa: CSASPPGKPQHF; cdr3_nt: TGCAGTGCTTCCCCCCCGGGGAAGCCCCAGCATTTT
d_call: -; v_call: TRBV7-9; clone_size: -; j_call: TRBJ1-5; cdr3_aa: CASSSSTGPTNEKLFFGSGTQHF; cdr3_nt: -
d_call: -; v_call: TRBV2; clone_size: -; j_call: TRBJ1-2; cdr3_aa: CASERGPGDSYGYTF; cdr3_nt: TGTGCCAGCGAGCGTGGGCCCGGAGACTCCTATGGCTACACCTTC
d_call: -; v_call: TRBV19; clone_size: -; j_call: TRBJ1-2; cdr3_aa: CASSIRERPGNTF; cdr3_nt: TGTGCCAGTAGTATCAGGGAACGTCCTGGAAACACTTTC
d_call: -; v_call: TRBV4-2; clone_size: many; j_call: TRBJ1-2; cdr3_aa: CASSRPGAEIGYTF; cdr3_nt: TGTGCCAGCAGCCGCCCGGGAGCCGAAATTGGCTACACCTTC
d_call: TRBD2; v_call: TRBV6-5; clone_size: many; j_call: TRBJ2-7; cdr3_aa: CASSPLAGPSFIYEQYF; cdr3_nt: TGTGCCAGCAGTCCTCTAGCGGGGCCGTCCTTTATATACGAGCAGTACTTC
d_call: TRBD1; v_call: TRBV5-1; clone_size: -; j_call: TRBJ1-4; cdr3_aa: CASSLYGQGGWNEKLFF; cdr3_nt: TGTGCCAGCAGCCTTTATGGACAGGGAGGATGGAATGAAAAACTGTTTTTT
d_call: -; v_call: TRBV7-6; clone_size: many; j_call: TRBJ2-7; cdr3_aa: CASSSVVSYEQYF; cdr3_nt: TGTGCCAGCAGCTCGGTCGTTAGCTACGAGCAGTACTTC
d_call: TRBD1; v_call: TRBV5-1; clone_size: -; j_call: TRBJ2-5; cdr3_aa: CASSFKGQGRQETQYF; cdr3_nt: TGCGCCAGCAGCTTTAAGGGACAGGGGCGTCAAGAGACCCAGTACTTC
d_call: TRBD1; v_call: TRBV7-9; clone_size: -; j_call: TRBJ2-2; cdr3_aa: CASSFAHGTGVGRHSGELFF; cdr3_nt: TGTGCCAGCAGCTTTGCCCACGGGACAGGGGTCGGGAGGCATTCCGGGGAGCTGTTTTTT
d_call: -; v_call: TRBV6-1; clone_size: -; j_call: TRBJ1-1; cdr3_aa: CASSEGGGGEAFF; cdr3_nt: TGTGCCAGCAGTGAAGGGGGCGGGGGTGAAGCTTTCTTT
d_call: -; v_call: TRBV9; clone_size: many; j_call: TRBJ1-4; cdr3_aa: CASSGGGTNEKLFF; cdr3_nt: TGTGCCAGCAGCGGTGGGGGAACTAATGAAAAACTGTTTTTT
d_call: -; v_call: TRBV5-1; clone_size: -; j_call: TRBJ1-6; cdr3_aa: CASSPGGAQNSPLHF; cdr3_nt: TGCGCCAGCAGCCCGGGGGGGGCCCAGAATTCACCCCTCCACTTT
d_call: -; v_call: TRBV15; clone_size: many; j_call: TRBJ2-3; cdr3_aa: CATSRSLRSTDTQYF; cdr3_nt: TGTGCCACCAGCAGATCACTCCGGAGCACAGATACGCAGTATTTT
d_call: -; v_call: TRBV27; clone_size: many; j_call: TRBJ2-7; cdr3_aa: CASSLGDEQYF; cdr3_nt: TGTGCCAGCAGTTTAGGTGACGAGCAGTACTTC
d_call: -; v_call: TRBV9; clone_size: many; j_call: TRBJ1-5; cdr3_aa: CASSLGLVGPQHF; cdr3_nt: TGTGCCAGCAGCTTAGGACTCGTTGGGCCCCAGCATTTT
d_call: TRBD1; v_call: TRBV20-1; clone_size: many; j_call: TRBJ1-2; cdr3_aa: CSARNRGHNGYTF; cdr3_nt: TGCAGTGCTAGGAACAGGGGGCATAATGGCTACACCTTC